This TCR beta chain is drawn from a study of glioma-infiltrating T cells after dendritic cell vaccination. Study results and limitations: Survival was not directly related to TCR clonality in these patients. Patients with more pretreatment TILs had longer time to progression and survival.

V was clipped by 4 bases and J by 0 bases; unmatched bases: 8. The CDR3 sequence is 17 residues long. Germline CDR1 SGHRS, CDR2 YFSETQ. All glioblastoma patients lacked an isocitrate dehydrogenase mutation. Assay: immunoSEQ multiplex PCR; the TCRdb copy retains only in-frame clones and omits some. The table has 49,000 or so clones, 85% seen once. As regards this clone: Antigen unknown.

The genes are TRBV5-1 and TRBJ1-3; 9 positions agree with TRBD1. This receptor was identified in a human donor with glioblastoma. The sample here was blood, taken before dendritic cell vaccination. The CDR3 coding sequence is TGCGCCAGCAGCCCCCGGACAGGGGCCTCCTCTGGAAACACCATATATTTT. Translating gives CASSPRTGASSGNTIYF.